The clone carrying this T cell receptor beta chain was seen at least ten times. The antigen remains unidentified. This entry belongs to a study of T cells in Graves' hyperthyroidism and ophthalmopathy. Study-level points and caveats: Most clonotypes expanded in thyroid above 0.001 were likewise present in blood. Ophthalmopathy stood apart from stable hyperthyroidism in a 13 V-J model.

The CDR3 spans 13 residues. The V and J ends lost 6 bases and 9 bases respectively, with 18 bases between them. Germline CDR1 reads DFQATT; CDR2 reads SNEGSKA (reference sequence). TCR beta CDR3 sequences were amplified from RNA transcripts. RT-PCR in the first round (using the HTBI primer set) targeted the TCR CDR3. TCRdb reanalysed the multiplex PCR reads using MiXCR and keeps one entry per CDR3 protein. The table lists some 720,000 distinct CDR3 sequences, about 15% of them singletons. The chain recombines TRBV20-1 with TRBJ1-5; D uncertain. The receptor comes from a man aged 18-30 years with Graves' hyperthyroidism. What was sequenced was blood. CDR3 protein: CSATGTGDRPQHF. The CDR3 DNA follows: TGCAGTGCCACCGGAACGGGCGATCGGCCCCAGCATTTT.